This T cell receptor (beta chain) was observed in a study of T cell repertoires in cytomegalovirus infection. In its sample, this clonotype was seen a few times. The antigen remains undetermined. This CDR3 contains 12 residues. The germline V gene encodes CDR1 DFQATT and CDR2 SNEGSKA (reference sequence). One entry per CDR3 protein results from TCRdb running MiXCR on the reads. The sample carries about 310,000 distinct CDR3 sequences, around 25% recorded once. The chain couples TRBV20-1 to TRBJ2-1; D call uncertain. This sample comprised cultured PBMCs, obtained from culture after CMV antigen stimulation. The TCR originated in a human donor in good health (CMV status not recorded). Some clones in this sample may be carry-over from other donors' samples. DNA for the CDR3: TGCACCGGCGGAGCGACCTACAATGAGCAGTTCTTC. This codes for CTGGATYNEQFF.